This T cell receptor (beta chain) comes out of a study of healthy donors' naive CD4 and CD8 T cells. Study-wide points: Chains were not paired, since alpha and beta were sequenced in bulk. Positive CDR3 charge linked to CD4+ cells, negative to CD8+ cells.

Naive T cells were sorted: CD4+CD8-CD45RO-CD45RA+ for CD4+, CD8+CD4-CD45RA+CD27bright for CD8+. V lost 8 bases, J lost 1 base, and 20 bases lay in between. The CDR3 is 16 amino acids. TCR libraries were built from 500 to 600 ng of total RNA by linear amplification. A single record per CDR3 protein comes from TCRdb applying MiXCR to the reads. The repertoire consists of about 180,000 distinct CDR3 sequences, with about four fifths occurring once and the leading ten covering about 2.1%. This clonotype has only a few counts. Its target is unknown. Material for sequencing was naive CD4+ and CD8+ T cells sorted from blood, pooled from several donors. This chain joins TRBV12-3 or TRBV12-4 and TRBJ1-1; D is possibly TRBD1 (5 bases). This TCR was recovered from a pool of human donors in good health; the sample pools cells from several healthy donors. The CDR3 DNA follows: TGTGCCAGCCGACGGCAGGGAACTACTAGGAACACTGAAGCTTTCTTT. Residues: CASRRQGTTRNTEAFF.